This TCR beta chain was profiled in a study of blood T cell repertoires in COVID-19. Profiled with immunoSEQ multiplex PCR; TCRdb holds only in-frame clones, not every one. The sample consists of about 26,000 clones, 90% of them appearing once. This clonotype originated in a human donor in a cohort sampled during active COVID-19. Source material: peripheral blood.

Here the CDR3 reads CASSLDTTYEQYF. The CDR3 DNA is TGTGCCAGCAGCTTGGACACAACCTACGAGCAGTACTTC. V is TRBV11-2 and J is TRBJ2-7; D may be TRBD1 (5 bases). CDR1 SGHAT and CDR2 FQNNGV come from the germline V gene. Trimming took 3 bases from V and 2 from J, leaving 8 bases between them. This CDR3 is 13 amino acids long.